Described below is a single T cell receptor (beta chain) sequence and its context. This record comes from a study of blood T cell repertoires in COVID-19. On the study more broadly: Sources were T cells, B-cell-depleted T cells, or PBMCs; the material itself was cDNA or gDNA.

Germline V gene lookup returns CDR1 SGHTA and CDR2 FQGTGA. CDR3 length: 16 residues. The V gene end was trimmed by 4 bases and the J gene end by 5 bases; junction bases not matched to a gene: 8. Per the authors' pipeline: For nucleated cells, counts were estimated from reference gene primer amplification. Sequencing used immunoSEQ multiplex PCR; TCRdb keeps in-frame clones, though not all of them. V and J calls plus clone size are reproduced from that table; the DNA served to infer D and trimming. Counted here are some 98,000 clones, roughly 80% occurring once; the ten biggest clones make up roughly 10%.

V and J are TRBV7-3 and TRBJ2-1; TRBD2 matches at 10 bases. Sequencing was carried out using peripheral blood. This sequence originates from a man between 65 and 79 years old with active or convalescent COVID-19. The CDR3 nucleotides read TGTGCCAGCAGCTCCCCAGGACTAGCGGCGAACAATGAGCAGTTCTTC. Translating gives CASSSPGLAANNEQFF.